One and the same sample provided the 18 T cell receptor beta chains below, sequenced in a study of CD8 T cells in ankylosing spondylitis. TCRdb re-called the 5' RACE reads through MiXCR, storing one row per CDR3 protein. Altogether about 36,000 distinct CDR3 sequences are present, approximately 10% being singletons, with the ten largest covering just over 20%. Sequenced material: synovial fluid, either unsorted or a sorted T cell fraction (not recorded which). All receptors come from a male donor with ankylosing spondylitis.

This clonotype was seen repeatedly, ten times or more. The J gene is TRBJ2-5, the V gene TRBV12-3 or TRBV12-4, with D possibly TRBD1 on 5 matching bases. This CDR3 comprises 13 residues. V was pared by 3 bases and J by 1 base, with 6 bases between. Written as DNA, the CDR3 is TGTGCCAGCAGTTTGACAGCCCAAGAGACCCAGTACTTC. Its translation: CASSLTAQETQYF.

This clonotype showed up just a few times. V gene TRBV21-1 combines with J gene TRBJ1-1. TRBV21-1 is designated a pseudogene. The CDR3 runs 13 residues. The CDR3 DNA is TGTGCCAGCAGCAAACAGTTGAACACTGAAGCTTTCTTT. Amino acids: CASSKQLNTEAFF.

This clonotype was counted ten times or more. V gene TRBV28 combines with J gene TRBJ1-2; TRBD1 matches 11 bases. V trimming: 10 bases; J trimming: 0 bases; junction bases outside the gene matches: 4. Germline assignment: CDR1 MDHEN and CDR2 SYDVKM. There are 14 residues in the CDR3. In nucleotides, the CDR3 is TGTGCCACCCCGGGACAGGGGGCTAACTATGGCTACACCTTC. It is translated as CATPGQGANYGYTF.

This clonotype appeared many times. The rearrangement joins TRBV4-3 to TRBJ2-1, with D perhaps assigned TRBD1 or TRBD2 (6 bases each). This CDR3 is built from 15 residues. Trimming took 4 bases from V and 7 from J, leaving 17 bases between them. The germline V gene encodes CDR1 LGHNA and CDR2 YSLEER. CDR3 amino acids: CASSRQPGAANEQFF. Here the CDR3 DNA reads TGCGCCAGCAGCCGTCAACCGGGGGCAGCTAATGAGCAGTTCTTC.

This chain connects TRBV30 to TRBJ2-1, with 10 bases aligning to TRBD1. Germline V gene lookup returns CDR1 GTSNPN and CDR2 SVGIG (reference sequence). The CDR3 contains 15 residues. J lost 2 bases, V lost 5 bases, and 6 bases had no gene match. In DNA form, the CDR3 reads TGTGCCTGGGAGACAGGGGGCAGTCCCTACAATGAGCAGTTCTTC. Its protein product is CAWETGGSPYNEQFF.

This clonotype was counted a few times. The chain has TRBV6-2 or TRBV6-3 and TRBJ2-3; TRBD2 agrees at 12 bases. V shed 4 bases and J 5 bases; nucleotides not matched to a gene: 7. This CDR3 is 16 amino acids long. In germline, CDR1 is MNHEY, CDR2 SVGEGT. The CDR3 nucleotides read TGTGCCAGCAGTTCGGGACTAGCGGGCGCCGAAGATACGCAGTATTTT. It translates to CASSSGLAGAEDTQYF.

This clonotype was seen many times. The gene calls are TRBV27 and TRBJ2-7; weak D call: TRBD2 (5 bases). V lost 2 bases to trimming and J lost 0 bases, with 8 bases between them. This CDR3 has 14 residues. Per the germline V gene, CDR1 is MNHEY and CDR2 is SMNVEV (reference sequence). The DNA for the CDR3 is TGTGCCAGCAGTTTAGCGGGTGACTCCTACGAGCAGTACTTC. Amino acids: CASSLAGDSYEQYF.

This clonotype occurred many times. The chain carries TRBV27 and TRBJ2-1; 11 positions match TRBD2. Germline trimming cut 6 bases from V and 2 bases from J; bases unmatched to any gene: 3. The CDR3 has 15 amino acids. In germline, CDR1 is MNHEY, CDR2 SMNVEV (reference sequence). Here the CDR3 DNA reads TGTGCCAGCAGGTCACTAGCGGGGGCCTACAATGAGCAGTTCTTC. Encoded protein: CASRSLAGAYNEQFF.

As DNA, the CDR3 is TGTGCCAGTAGCGACCCCAGGGGGCATGGCTACACCTTC. Residues: CASSDPRGHGYTF. The J gene is TRBJ1-2, the V gene TRBV12-3 or TRBV12-4, with 8 bases fitting TRBD1. The CDR3 totals 13 residues. V lost 9 bases, J lost 6 bases, and 9 bases stayed unmatched.

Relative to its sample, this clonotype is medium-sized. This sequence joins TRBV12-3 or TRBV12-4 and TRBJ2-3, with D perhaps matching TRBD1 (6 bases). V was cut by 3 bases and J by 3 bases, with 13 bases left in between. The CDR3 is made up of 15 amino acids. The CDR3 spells CASSLGQGRTDTQYF. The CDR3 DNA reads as TGTGCCAGCAGTTTGGGCCAGGGGCGTACAGATACGCAGTATTTT.

The CDR3 reads CSASLAATGELFF. The CDR3 DNA reads TGCAGTGCTAGTCTTGCGGCCACCGGGGAGCTGTTTTTT. The rearrangement links TRBV20-1 to TRBJ2-2; D gene ambiguous. Germline V gene sequence: CDR1 DFQATT, CDR2 SNEGSKA (reference sequence). With 3 bases removed from V and 4 bases from J, the gap between germline ends came to 9 bases. This CDR3 has 13 residues.

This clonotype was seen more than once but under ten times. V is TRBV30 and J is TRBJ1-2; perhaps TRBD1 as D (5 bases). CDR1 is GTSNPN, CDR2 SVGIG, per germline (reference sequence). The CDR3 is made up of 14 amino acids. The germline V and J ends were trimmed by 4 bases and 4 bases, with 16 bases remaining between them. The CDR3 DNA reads TGTGCCTGGACCCGAGGCAGGGATGCCTATGGCTACACCTTC. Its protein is CAWTRGRDAYGYTF.

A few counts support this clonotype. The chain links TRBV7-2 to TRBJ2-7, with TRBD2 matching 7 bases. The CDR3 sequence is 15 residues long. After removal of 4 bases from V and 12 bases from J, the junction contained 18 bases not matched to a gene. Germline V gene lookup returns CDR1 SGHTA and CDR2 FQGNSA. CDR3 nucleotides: TGTGCCAGCAGCTCGGAACCGGGACTATGGGGATTACTGTACTTC. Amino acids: CASSSEPGLWGLLYF.

CDR3 nucleotide sequence: TGTGCCAGCAGCTTATCGGCCACCTCTAACTATGGCTACACCTTC. It codes for CASSLSATSNYGYTF. The chain carries TRBV7-9 and TRBJ1-2; D unresolved. V was cut by 2 bases and J by 0 bases, with 10 bases left in between. This CDR3 comprises 15 residues. Looked up from germline, CDR1 is SEHNR and CDR2 is FQNEAQ (reference sequence).

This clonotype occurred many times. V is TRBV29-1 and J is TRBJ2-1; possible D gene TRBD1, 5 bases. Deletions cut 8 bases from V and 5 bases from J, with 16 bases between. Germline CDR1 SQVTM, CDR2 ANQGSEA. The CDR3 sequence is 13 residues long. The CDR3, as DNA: TGCAGCCTCCCCGGGCTGGACAACAATGAGCAGTTCTTC. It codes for CSLPGLDNNEQFF.

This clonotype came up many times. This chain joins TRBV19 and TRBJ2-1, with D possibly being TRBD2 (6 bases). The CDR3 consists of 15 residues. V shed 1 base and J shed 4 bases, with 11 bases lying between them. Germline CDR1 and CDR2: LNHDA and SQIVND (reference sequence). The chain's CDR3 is CASSIVGRGYNEQFF. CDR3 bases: TGTGCCAGTAGTATAGTAGGGCGGGGATACAATGAGCAGTTCTTC. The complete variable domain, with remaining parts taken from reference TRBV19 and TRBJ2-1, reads DGGITQSPKYLFRKEGQNVTLSCEQNLNHDAMYWYRQDPGQGLRLIYYSQIVNDFQKGDIAEGYSVSREKKESFPLTVTSAQKNPTAFYLCASSIVGRGYNEQFFGPGTRLTVL.

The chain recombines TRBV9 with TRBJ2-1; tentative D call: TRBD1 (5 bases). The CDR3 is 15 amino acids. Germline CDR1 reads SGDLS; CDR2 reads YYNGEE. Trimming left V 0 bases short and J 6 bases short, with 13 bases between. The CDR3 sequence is CASSVVGRVGNEQFF. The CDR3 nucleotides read TGTGCCAGCAGCGTAGTCGGCAGGGTGGGCAATGAGCAGTTCTTC. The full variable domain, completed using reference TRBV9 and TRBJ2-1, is DSGVTQTPKHLITATGQRVTLRCSPRSGDLSVYWYQQSLDQGLQFLIQYYNGEERAKGNILERFSAQQFPDLHSELNLSSLELGDSALYFCASSVVGRVGNEQFFGPGTRLTVL.

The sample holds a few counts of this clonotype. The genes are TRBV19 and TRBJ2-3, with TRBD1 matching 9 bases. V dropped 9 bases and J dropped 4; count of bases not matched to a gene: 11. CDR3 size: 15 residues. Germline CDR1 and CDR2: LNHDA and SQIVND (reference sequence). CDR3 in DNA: TGTGCCAGCCTCCCGACAGGGGGTCTTTCAGATACGCAGTATTTT. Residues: CASLPTGGLSDTQYF.